Given below is one T cell receptor beta chain in context. TCRdb keeps only in-frame clones here, not all; method: immunoSEQ multiplex PCR. The repertoire holds 65,000 to 75,000 clones, with around 83% as singletons. These data belong to a study of OX40 agonist ivuxolimab in advanced cancers. The germline CDR1 and CDR2 sequences are MDHEN and SYDVKM. V lost 6 bases, J lost 4 bases, and 5 bases stayed unmatched. The CDR3 is 13 amino acids. The specimen comprised CD4+ or CD8+ T cells sorted from blood, sampled in a trial of the OX40 agonist ivuxolimab. The source is an adult with an advanced solid tumor such as melanoma, head and neck, liver or kidney cancer. The chain uses TRBV28 and TRBJ1-1, with 7 bases matching TRBD1. This CDR3 reads CASSLYRGTEAFF. CDR3 bases: TGTGCCAGCAGCCTTTACAGGGGCACTGAAGCTTTCTTT.